A selection of T cell receptor beta chains follows, all from one sample in a study of patients and donors after allogeneic stem cell transplantation. TCRdb re-derived calls from the RT-PCR reads in MiXCR, one entry per CDR3 protein. The profile covers 70,000 to 95,000 distinct CDR3 sequences, with just under 5% appearing a single time and about 3% taken by the ten largest. Sample: blood, either unsorted or a sorted T cell fraction (not recorded which). These TCRs come from a human donor who was either an allogeneic HSCT recipient or a stem cell or donor lymphocyte infusion donor (not recorded which). It is not recorded whose cells these are; they may come from a transplant donor. The CDR3 runs from the conserved cysteine through the conserved F or W. The D gene is left open where the match is weak. Size is stated for part of the rows, as once, few or many counts, or as a class when the clone is expanded.

cdr3_length: 14
clone_size: few
d_call: TRBD2
v_call: TRBV20-1
j_call: TRBJ2-3
cdr3_aa: CSARAGEGTDTQYF
cdr3_nt: TGCAGTGCTAGGGCGGGAGAGGGTACAGATACGCAGTATTTT

cdr3_length: 13
clone_size: .
d_call: .
v_call: TRBV11-2
j_call: TRBJ2-5
cdr3_aa: CASARERQETQYF
cdr3_nt: TGTGCCAGCGCCCGGGAGCGGCAAGAGACCCAGTACTTC

cdr3_length: 15
clone_size: many
d_call: TRBD1
v_call: TRBV18
j_call: TRBJ1-1
cdr3_aa: CASSPSVDRAPEAFF
cdr3_nt: TGTGCCAGCTCACCATCGGTGGACAGGGCCCCTGAAGCTTTCTTT

cdr3_length: 21
clone_size: .
d_call: TRBD1
v_call: TRBV11-1
j_call: TRBJ1-4
cdr3_aa: CASSPLLGRCKSGQVNEKLFF
cdr3_nt: TGTGCCAGCAGCCCACTCCTCGGTAGGTGCAAGTCGGGACAGGTTAATGAAAAACTGTTTTTT

cdr3_length: 17
clone_size: many
d_call: TRBD2
v_call: TRBV10-3
j_call: TRBJ2-7
cdr3_aa: CATRSKGLAGGSYEQYF
cdr3_nt: TGTGCCACCAGAAGCAAGGGACTAGCGGGAGGATCCTACGAGCAGTACTTC

cdr3_length: 16
clone_size: few
d_call: TRBD2
v_call: TRBV10-3
j_call: TRBJ2-1
cdr3_aa: CAIRGTSGSSYNEQFF
cdr3_nt: TGTGCCATCAGGGGGACTAGCGGGAGCTCCTACAATGAGCAGTTCTTC

cdr3_length: 13
clone_size: many
d_call: .
v_call: TRBV7-9
j_call: TRBJ2-7
cdr3_aa: CASKRAGNYEQYF
cdr3_nt: TGTGCCAGCAAACGGGCCGGGAACTACGAGCAGTACTTC

cdr3_length: 16
clone_size: many
d_call: .
v_call: TRBV3-1
j_call: TRBJ1-3
cdr3_aa: CASSRTTGISRNTIYF
cdr3_nt: TGTGCCAGCAGCCGGACCACGGGTATATCCCGAAACACCATATATTTT

cdr3_length: 13
clone_size: many
d_call: .
v_call: TRBV5-1
j_call: TRBJ2-7
cdr3_aa: CASSLALDYEQYF
cdr3_nt: TGCGCCAGCAGCTTGGCCCTAGACTACGAGCAGTACTTC

cdr3_length: 15
clone_size: many
d_call: .
v_call: TRBV10-3
j_call: TRBJ2-7
cdr3_aa: CATKGRAGVLEEQYF
cdr3_nt: TGTGCCACCAAGGGTAGGGCAGGGGTCCTAGAGGAGCAGTACTTC

cdr3_length: 10
clone_size: many
d_call: TRBD1
v_call: TRBV29-1
j_call: TRBJ2-1
cdr3_aa: CSGGQGEQFF
cdr3_nt: TGCAGCGGGGGACAGGGAGAGCAGTTCTTC

cdr3_length: 14
clone_size: .
d_call: TRBD1
v_call: TRBV5-1
j_call: TRBJ1-4
cdr3_aa: CASSRAGGDEKLFF
cdr3_nt: TGCGCCAGCTCCCGGGCAGGGGGCGATGAAAAACTGTTTTTT

cdr3_length: 20
clone_size: many
d_call: TRBD1
v_call: TRBV5-1
j_call: TRBJ1-2
cdr3_aa: CASSLQVPRGRTEGAYGYTF
cdr3_nt: TGCGCCAGCAGCTTGCAAGTCCCCAGGGGCCGTACCGAGGGGGCCTATGGCTACACCTTC

cdr3_length: 18
clone_size: few
d_call: TRBD1
v_call: TRBV7-8
j_call: TRBJ2-1
cdr3_aa: CASSLRDTQGARNNEQFF
cdr3_nt: TGTGCCAGCAGCTTAAGGGACACGCAGGGGGCGCGGAACAATGAGCAGTTCTTC

cdr3_length: 12
clone_size: many
d_call: .
v_call: TRBV5-6
j_call: TRBJ1-2
cdr3_aa: CASSLAVGGHTF
cdr3_nt: TGTGCCAGCAGCTTGGCTGTCGGGGGGCACACCTTC

cdr3_length: 15
clone_size: many
d_call: .
v_call: TRBV12-3/TRBV12-4
j_call: TRBJ2-1
cdr3_aa: CASSPAGRGLNEQFF
cdr3_nt: TGTGCCAGCAGTCCTGCCGGGAGGGGGCTCAATGAGCAGTTCTTC

cdr3_length: 14
clone_size: .
d_call: TRBD1
v_call: TRBV18
j_call: TRBJ2-7
cdr3_aa: CASSPGTANYEQYF
cdr3_nt: TGTGCCAGCTCACCAGGGACAGCGAACTACGAGCAGTACTTC

cdr3_length: 13
clone_size: many
d_call: .
v_call: TRBV28
j_call: TRBJ1-2
cdr3_aa: CASSLFGDYGYTF
cdr3_nt: TGTGCCAGCAGTTTGTTCGGGGACTATGGCTACACCTTC

cdr3_length: 14
clone_size: .
d_call: .
v_call: TRBV5-4
j_call: TRBJ2-7
cdr3_aa: CASSLGTDTYEQYF
cdr3_nt: TGTGCCAGCAGCCTCGGGACGGACACCTACGAGCAGTACTTC

cdr3_length: 15
clone_size: .
d_call: TRBD1
v_call: TRBV12-3/TRBV12-4
j_call: TRBJ2-2
cdr3_aa: CASTPGQGAAGELFF
cdr3_nt: TGTGCCAGCACCCCGGGACAGGGAGCCGCCGGGGAGCTGTTTTTT

cdr3_length: 15
clone_size: many
d_call: .
v_call: TRBV5-1
j_call: TRBJ1-6
cdr3_aa: CASSTVGGWNSPLHF
cdr3_nt: TGCGCCAGCAGCACCGTAGGGGGATGGAATTCACCCCTCCACTTT

cdr3_length: 13
clone_size: many
d_call: .
v_call: TRBV2
j_call: TRBJ2-5
cdr3_aa: CASSAMGWETQYF
cdr3_nt: TGTGCCAGCAGTGCGATGGGTTGGGAGACCCAGTACTTC

cdr3_length: 15
clone_size: many
d_call: .
v_call: TRBV5-1
j_call: TRBJ2-3
cdr3_aa: CASSLVTPGTDTQYF
cdr3_nt: TGCGCCAGCAGCTTGGTGACCCCCGGCACAGATACGCAGTATTTT

cdr3_length: 15
clone_size: .
d_call: .
v_call: TRBV5-1
j_call: TRBJ1-3
cdr3_aa: CASSLSLASGNTIYF
cdr3_nt: TGCGCCAGCAGCTTGTCGCTGGCCTCTGGAAACACCATATATTTT

cdr3_length: 13
clone_size: few
d_call: .
v_call: TRBV27
j_call: TRBJ1-1
cdr3_aa: CASSLRGNTEAFF
cdr3_nt: TGTGCCAGCAGTTTGAGAGGGAACACTGAAGCTTTCTTT

cdr3_length: 12
clone_size: many
d_call: .
v_call: TRBV20-1
j_call: TRBJ2-3
cdr3_aa: CSLGSSTDTQYF
cdr3_nt: TGCAGTTTGGGGTCCAGCACAGATACGCAGTATTTT

cdr3_length: 17
clone_size: many
d_call: TRBD2
v_call: TRBV7-2
j_call: TRBJ2-3
cdr3_aa: CASSLEGLAGVGDTQYF
cdr3_nt: TGTGCCAGCAGCTTAGAAGGACTAGCGGGAGTTGGAGATACGCAGTATTTT

cdr3_length: 15
clone_size: .
d_call: .
v_call: TRBV3-1
j_call: TRBJ2-5
cdr3_aa: CASSQGGTQQETQYF
cdr3_nt: TGTGCCAGCAGCCAAGGCGGGACGCAACAAGAGACCCAGTACTTC

cdr3_length: 15
clone_size: many
d_call: TRBD1
v_call: TRBV7-8
j_call: TRBJ2-3
cdr3_aa: CASSLTGLRTDTQYF
cdr3_nt: TGTGCCAGCAGCTTGACAGGGCTGAGAACAGATACGCAGTATTTT

cdr3_length: 13
clone_size: .
d_call: TRBD1
v_call: TRBV12-3/TRBV12-4
j_call: TRBJ2-7
cdr3_aa: CASKGDRAREQYF
cdr3_nt: TGTGCCAGCAAAGGGGACAGGGCCCGCGAGCAGTACTTC

cdr3_length: 14
clone_size: many
d_call: .
v_call: TRBV3-1
j_call: TRBJ1-5
cdr3_aa: CASSRGQSNQPQHF
cdr3_nt: TGTGCCAGCAGCCGCGGACAGAGCAATCAGCCCCAGCATTTT

cdr3_length: 14
clone_size: few
d_call: .
v_call: TRBV20-1
j_call: TRBJ2-5
cdr3_aa: CSADALGQQETQYF
cdr3_nt: TGCAGTGCTGACGCCCTGGGTCAGCAAGAGACCCAGTACTTC

cdr3_length: 15
clone_size: many
d_call: TRBD2
v_call: TRBV4-1
j_call: TRBJ2-4
cdr3_aa: CASKTSVLAKNIQYF
cdr3_nt: TGCGCCAGCAAAACTAGCGTATTAGCCAAAAACATTCAGTACTTC

cdr3_length: 14
clone_size: many
d_call: .
v_call: TRBV12-3/TRBV12-4
j_call: TRBJ1-2
cdr3_aa: CASSPSGRIYGYTF
cdr3_nt: TGTGCCAGCAGTCCCTCGGGACGGATCTATGGCTACACCTTC

cdr3_length: 16
clone_size: few
d_call: TRBD1
v_call: TRBV11-2
j_call: TRBJ1-2
cdr3_aa: CASSLNRDSSKSGYTF
cdr3_nt: TGTGCCAGCAGCTTAAACCGGGACAGCAGTAAATCTGGCTACACCTTC

cdr3_length: 13
clone_size: many
d_call: .
v_call: TRBV5-4
j_call: TRBJ1-1
cdr3_aa: CASSYDRDTEAFF
cdr3_nt: TGTGCCAGCAGCTACGATAGGGACACTGAAGCTTTCTTT

cdr3_length: 15
clone_size: many
d_call: .
v_call: TRBV20-1
j_call: TRBJ1-1
cdr3_aa: CSAAGGASLITEAFF
cdr3_nt: TGCAGTGCTGCCGGAGGGGCGAGTTTAATCACTGAAGCTTTCTTT

cdr3_length: 12
clone_size: many
d_call: .
v_call: TRBV10-2
j_call: TRBJ2-1
cdr3_aa: CASRALAEEQFF
cdr3_nt: TGCGCCAGCAGGGCCTTAGCGGAAGAGCAGTTCTTC

cdr3_length: 14
clone_size: .
d_call: .
v_call: TRBV4-1
j_call: TRBJ2-3
cdr3_aa: CASSPGLNTDTQYF
cdr3_nt: TGCGCCAGCAGCCCTGGACTGAACACAGATACGCAGTATTTT

cdr3_length: 13
clone_size: many
d_call: .
v_call: TRBV6-5
j_call: TRBJ2-5
cdr3_aa: CASSSGGSGTQYF
cdr3_nt: TGTGCCAGCAGTTCGGGCGGTAGTGGGACCCAGTACTTC

cdr3_length: 11
clone_size: many
d_call: .
v_call: TRBV2
j_call: TRBJ2-7
cdr3_aa: CASLVTQEQYF
cdr3_nt: TGTGCCAGCCTAGTGACCCAAGAGCAGTACTTC

cdr3_length: 15
clone_size: .
d_call: .
v_call: TRBV11-3
j_call: TRBJ1-3
cdr3_aa: CASSFSGFSGNTIYF
cdr3_nt: TGTGCCAGCAGCTTTTCAGGTTTCTCTGGAAACACCATATATTTT

cdr3_length: 14
clone_size: few
d_call: TRBD1
v_call: TRBV19
j_call: TRBJ2-1
cdr3_aa: CASKGQGTSNEQFF
cdr3_nt: TGTGCCAGTAAGGGACAGGGGACATCCAATGAGCAGTTCTTC

cdr3_length: 14
clone_size: many
d_call: TRBD2
v_call: TRBV29-1
j_call: TRBJ2-1
cdr3_aa: CSVGLAGLLNEQFF
cdr3_nt: TGCAGCGTTGGACTAGCGGGACTCCTCAATGAGCAGTTCTTC

cdr3_length: 15
clone_size: .
d_call: .
v_call: TRBV20-1
j_call: TRBJ2-1
cdr3_aa: CSARDGTVGGYEQFF
cdr3_nt: TGCAGTGCTAGAGACGGGACTGTAGGGGGGTATGAGCAGTTCTTC

cdr3_length: 15
clone_size: many
d_call: .
v_call: TRBV5-1
j_call: TRBJ1-5
cdr3_aa: CASSLGLNSNQPQHF
cdr3_nt: TGCGCCAGCAGCTTAGGGCTTAATAGCAATCAGCCCCAGCATTTT

cdr3_length: 14
clone_size: many
d_call: .
v_call: TRBV28
j_call: TRBJ2-7
cdr3_aa: CASSFGGGLYEQYF
cdr3_nt: TGTGCCAGCAGTTTTGGGGGTGGTCTCTACGAGCAGTACTTC

cdr3_length: 15
clone_size: .
d_call: TRBD1
v_call: TRBV24-1
j_call: TRBJ2-1
cdr3_aa: CATSDSGQGRDEQFF
cdr3_nt: TGTGCCACCAGTGATTCCGGACAGGGAAGGGATGAGCAGTTCTTC

cdr3_length: 16
clone_size: medium-sized
d_call: .
v_call: TRBV7-9
j_call: TRBJ1-2
cdr3_aa: CASSLFFAGPNYGYTF
cdr3_nt: TGTGCCAGCAGCTTATTTTTCGCGGGGCCTAACTATGGCTACACCTTC

cdr3_length: 14
clone_size: .
d_call: .
v_call: TRBV4-1
j_call: TRBJ2-1
cdr3_aa: CASSQDGIYNEQFF
cdr3_nt: TGCGCCAGCAGCCAAGATGGCATATACAATGAGCAGTTCTTC

cdr3_length: 13
clone_size: many
d_call: .
v_call: TRBV24-1
j_call: TRBJ1-2
cdr3_aa: CATSEPNSYGYTF
cdr3_nt: TGTGCCACCAGTGAACCGAACTCTTATGGCTACACCTTC

cdr3_length: 11
clone_size: many
d_call: .
v_call: TRBV2
j_call: TRBJ2-2
cdr3_aa: CASSESGELFF
cdr3_nt: TGTGCCAGCAGTGAATCCGGGGAGCTGTTTTTT

cdr3_length: 15
clone_size: many
d_call: .
v_call: TRBV7-3
j_call: TRBJ2-3
cdr3_aa: CASSLRGARTDTQYF
cdr3_nt: TGTGCCAGCAGCTTAAGGGGGGCCCGCACAGATACGCAGTATTTT

cdr3_length: 13
clone_size: medium-sized
d_call: .
v_call: TRBV7-8
j_call: TRBJ2-7
cdr3_aa: CASKGTGSRKQYF
cdr3_nt: TGTGCCAGCAAGGGTACAGGCTCTAGGAAGCAGTACTTC

cdr3_length: 14
clone_size: many
d_call: TRBD1
v_call: TRBV19
j_call: TRBJ2-5
cdr3_aa: CASSINRGQETQYF
cdr3_nt: TGTGCCAGTAGTATAAACAGGGGGCAAGAGACCCAGTACTTC

cdr3_length: 14
clone_size: .
d_call: .
v_call: TRBV7-3
j_call: TRBJ2-1
cdr3_aa: CASSLIVGSNEQFF
cdr3_nt: TGTGCCAGCAGCTTAATTGTTGGGTCTAATGAGCAGTTCTTC

cdr3_length: 16
clone_size: many
d_call: .
v_call: TRBV7-9
j_call: TRBJ1-6
cdr3_aa: CASSLAPGRASSPLHF
cdr3_nt: TGTGCCAGCAGCTTAGCCCCGGGCCGAGCGAGTTCACCCCTCCACTTT

cdr3_length: 14
clone_size: many
d_call: TRBD2
v_call: TRBV28
j_call: TRBJ2-7
cdr3_aa: CASGLAGAPYEQYF
cdr3_nt: TGTGCCAGCGGACTAGCGGGGGCCCCCTACGAGCAGTACTTC

cdr3_length: 16
clone_size: many
d_call: TRBD2
v_call: TRBV5-4
j_call: TRBJ2-2
cdr3_aa: CASSAGLAVNTGELFF
cdr3_nt: TGTGCCAGCAGCGCCGGACTAGCGGTGAACACCGGGGAGCTGTTTTTT

cdr3_length: 18
clone_size: many
d_call: TRBD2
v_call: TRBV6-1
j_call: TRBJ2-4
cdr3_aa: CASSRTSGGAWAKNIQYF
cdr3_nt: TGTGCCAGCAGTAGGACTAGCGGGGGGGCGTGGGCCAAAAACATTCAGTACTTC